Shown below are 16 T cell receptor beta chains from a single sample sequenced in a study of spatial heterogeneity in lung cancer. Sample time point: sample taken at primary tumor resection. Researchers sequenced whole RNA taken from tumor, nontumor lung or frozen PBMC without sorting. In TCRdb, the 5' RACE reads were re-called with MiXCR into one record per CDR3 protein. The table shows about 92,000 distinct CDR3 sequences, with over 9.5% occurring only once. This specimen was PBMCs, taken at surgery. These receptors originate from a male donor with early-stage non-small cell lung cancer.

The CDR3 DNA sequence: TGTGCCAGCAGCCAACGCCCGTTCGATCTGAACACTGAAGCTTTCTTT. Translating gives CASSQRPFDLNTEAFF. The rearrangement uses TRBV5-5 and TRBJ1-1, with D unclear. V was pared by 4 bases and J by 0 bases, with 16 bases between. The germline V gene has CDR1 SGHKS and CDR2 YYEKEE (reference sequence). The CDR3 sequence is 16 residues long.

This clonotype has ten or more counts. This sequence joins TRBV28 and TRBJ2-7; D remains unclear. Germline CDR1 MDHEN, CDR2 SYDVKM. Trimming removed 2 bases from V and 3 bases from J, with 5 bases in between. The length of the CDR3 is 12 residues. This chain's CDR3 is CASSLISYEQYF. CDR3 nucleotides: TGTGCCAGCAGTTTAATTAGCTACGAGCAGTACTTC.

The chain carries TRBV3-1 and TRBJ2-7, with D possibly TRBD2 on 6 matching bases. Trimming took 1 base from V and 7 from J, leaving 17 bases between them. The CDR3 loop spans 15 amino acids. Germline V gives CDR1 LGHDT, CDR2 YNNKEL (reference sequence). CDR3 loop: CASSQGQRALGEQYF. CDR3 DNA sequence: TGTGCCAGCAGCCAAGGGCAGCGGGCCCTAGGGGAGCAGTACTTC.

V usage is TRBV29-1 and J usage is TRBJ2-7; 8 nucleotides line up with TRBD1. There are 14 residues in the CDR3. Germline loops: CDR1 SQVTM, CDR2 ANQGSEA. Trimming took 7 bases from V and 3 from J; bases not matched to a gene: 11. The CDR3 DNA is TGCAGCGCCATGGATCAACAGGGGGTCTACGAGCAGTACTTC. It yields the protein CSAMDQQGVYEQYF.

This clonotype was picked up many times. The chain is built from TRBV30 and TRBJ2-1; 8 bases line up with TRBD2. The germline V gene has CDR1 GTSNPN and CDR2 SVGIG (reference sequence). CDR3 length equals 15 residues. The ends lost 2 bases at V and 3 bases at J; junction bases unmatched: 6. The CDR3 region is CAWSMGSGVYNEQFF. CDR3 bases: TGTGCCTGGAGTATGGGTAGCGGGGTCTACAATGAGCAGTTCTTC.

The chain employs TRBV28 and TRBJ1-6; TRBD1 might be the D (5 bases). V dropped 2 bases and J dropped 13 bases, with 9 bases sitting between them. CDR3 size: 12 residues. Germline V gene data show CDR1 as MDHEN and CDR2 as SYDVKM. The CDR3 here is CASSLSSGPLHF. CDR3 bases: TGTGCCAGCAGTTTAAGTTCAGGGCCCCTCCACTTT.

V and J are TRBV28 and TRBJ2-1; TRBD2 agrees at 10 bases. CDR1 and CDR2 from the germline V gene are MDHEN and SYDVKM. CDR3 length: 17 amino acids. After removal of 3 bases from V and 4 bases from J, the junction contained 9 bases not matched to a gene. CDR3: CASSFLGGLAEYNEQFF. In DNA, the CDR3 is TGTGCCAGCAGTTTTCTTGGTGGACTAGCGGAATACAATGAGCAGTTCTTC.

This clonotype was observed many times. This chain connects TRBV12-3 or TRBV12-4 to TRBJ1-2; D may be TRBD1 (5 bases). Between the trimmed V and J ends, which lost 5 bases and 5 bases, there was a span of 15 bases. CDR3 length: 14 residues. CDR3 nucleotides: TGTGCCAGCAGTCCTCAGACAGCGGCTTATGGCTACACCTTC. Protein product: CASSPQTAAYGYTF.

CDR3 in amino acids: CASSPPMGLADTQYF. CDR3 nucleotides: TGTGCCAGCAGTCCCCCGATGGGTTTGGCAGATACGCAGTATTTT. This sequence joins TRBV28 and TRBJ2-3; no firm D call. V gave up 5 bases and J gave up 4 bases, with 16 bases separating them. The CDR3 consists of 15 residues. CDR1 and CDR2 from the germline V gene are MDHEN and SYDVKM.

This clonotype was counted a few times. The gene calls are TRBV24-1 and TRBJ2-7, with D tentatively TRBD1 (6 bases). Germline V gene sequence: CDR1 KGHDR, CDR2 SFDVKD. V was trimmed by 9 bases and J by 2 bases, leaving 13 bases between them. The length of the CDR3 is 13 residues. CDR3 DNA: TGTGCCACCCAGGGGCGCCTTACCTACGAGCAGTACTTC. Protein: CATQGRLTYEQYF.

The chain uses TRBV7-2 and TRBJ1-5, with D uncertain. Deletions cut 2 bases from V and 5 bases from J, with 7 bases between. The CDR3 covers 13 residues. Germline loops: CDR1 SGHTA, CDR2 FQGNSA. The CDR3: CASSLFVDQPQHF. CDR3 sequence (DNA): TGTGCCAGCAGCTTATTTGTGGATCAGCCCCAGCATTTT.

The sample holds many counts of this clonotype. The CDR3 sequence is CASRKGWNTGELFF. The CDR3 DNA reads as TGTGCCAGCAGAAAAGGGTGGAACACCGGGGAGCTGTTTTTT. The genes are TRBV9 and TRBJ2-2; D remains unclear. This CDR3 is 14 amino acids long. Deletions cut 5 bases from V and 1 base from J, with 9 bases between. Germline values: CDR1 SGDLS, CDR2 YYNGEE.

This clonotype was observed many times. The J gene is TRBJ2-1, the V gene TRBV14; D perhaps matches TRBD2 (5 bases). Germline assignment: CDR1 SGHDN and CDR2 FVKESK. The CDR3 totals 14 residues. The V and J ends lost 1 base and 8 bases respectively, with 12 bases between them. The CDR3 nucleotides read TGTGCCAGCAGCCAAGTCGGGGTTTTAGATGAGCAGTTCTTC. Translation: CASSQVGVLDEQFF.

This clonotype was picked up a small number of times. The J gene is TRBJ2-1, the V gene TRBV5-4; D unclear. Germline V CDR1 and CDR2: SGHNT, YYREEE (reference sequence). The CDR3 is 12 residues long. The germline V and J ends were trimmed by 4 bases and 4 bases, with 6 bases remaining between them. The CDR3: CASSHPYNEQFF. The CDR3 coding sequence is TGTGCCAGCAGCCACCCTTACAATGAGCAGTTCTTC.

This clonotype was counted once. In nucleotides, the CDR3 is TGTGCCAGCAGAAACCCCGAGACGGAGCTGTTTTTT. As protein: CASRNPETELFF. J is TRBJ2-2 and V is TRBV11-3, with D unclear. Per germline, CDR1 SGHNT and CDR2 YENEEA. The CDR3 runs 12 residues. With 6 bases removed from V and 10 bases from J, the gap between germline ends came to 12 bases.

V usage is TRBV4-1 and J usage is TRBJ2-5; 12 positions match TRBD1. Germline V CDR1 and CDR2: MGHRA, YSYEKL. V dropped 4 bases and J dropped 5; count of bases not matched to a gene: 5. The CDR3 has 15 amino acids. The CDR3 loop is CASSLGTGGLETQYF. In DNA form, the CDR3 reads TGCGCCAGCAGCCTTGGGACAGGGGGCTTGGAGACCCAGTACTTC.